Listed below are T cell receptor beta chains from one sample, sequenced in a study of blood T cell repertoires in COVID-19. The data were produced by immunoSEQ multiplex PCR, yet TCRdb's version contains in-frame clones alone and is incomplete. The sample includes around 140,000 clones, roughly 84% seen only once; the top ten take approximately 1.5%. The sequenced material came from peripheral blood. These receptors originate from a man aged 55-75 years with acute or convalescent COVID-19. Both conserved end residues are part of each CDR3. The D gene is left open where the match is weak. Size tells how often a clone was seen (once, few, many) or the class of an expanded clone, and some rows leave it out.

size	D	V	J	DNA	CDR3
-	-	TRBV5-1	TRBJ2-1	TGCGCCAGCAGCTTGAATTTTGGGGGGGCGTTGAATGAGCAGTTCTTC	CASSLNFGGALNEQFF
-	TRBD1	TRBV6-5	TRBJ1-5	TGTGCCAGCAGCCCCGACAGGGGTAGCAATCAGCCCCAGCATTTT	CASSPDRGSNQPQHF
-	-	TRBV5-1	TRBJ1-4	TGCGCCAGCAGCTTGACAGGGATAAATGAAAAACTGTTTTTT	CASSLTGINEKLFF
few	-	TRBV10-3	TRBJ2-1	TGTGCCATAAGTATTCTCGATGAGCAGTTCTTC	CAISILDEQFF
-	TRBD1	TRBV13	TRBJ2-1	TGTGCCAGCAGCCCTTACGATCCGGGACAGCCCGTTCACTACAATGAGCAGTTCTTC	CASSPYDPGQPVHYNEQFF
-	TRBD1	TRBV2	TRBJ2-4	TGTGCCAGCAGTGAGCCAGGAGGGACAGGGGCCCTAGCCAAAAACATTCAGTACTTC	CASSEPGGTGALAKNIQYF
-	-	TRBV9	TRBJ1-3	TGTGCCAGCAGCACACAGGGTTATGGAAACACCATATATTTT	CASSTQGYGNTIYF
-	TRBD2	TRBV7-2	TRBJ2-1	TGTGCCAGCAGCCCACGAGGGTTAGCGGGGAAGTCCTACAATGAGCAGTTCTTC	CASSPRGLAGKSYNEQFF
-	TRBD1	TRBV7-8	TRBJ1-1	TGTGCCAGCAGCCTGACAGGGGAGTTAGCTGAAGCTTTCTTT	CASSLTGELAEAFF
-	-	TRBV3-1/TRBV3-2	TRBJ1-2	TGTGCCAGCAGCCAGCAACAGGGCCCTGGCTACACCTTC	CASSQQQGPGYTF
-	TRBD2	TRBV29-1	TRBJ2-3	TGCAGCGTTGGAGGCGGGGGGACCACAGATACGCAGTATTTT	CSVGGGGTTDTQYF
-	-	TRBV10-3	TRBJ2-7	TGTGCCATCAGTGAGTCACTAGCTCAAAGCGGCAACGAGCAGTACTTC	CAISESLAQSGNEQYF
-	TRBD2	TRBV9	TRBJ2-1	TGTGCCAGCAGCGTTGGCGGGGGGGCGTATGAGCAGTTCTTC	CASSVGGGAYEQFF
-	-	TRBV5-1	TRBJ2-5	TGCGCCAGCAGCTTCAACGGCCAAGAGACCCAGTACTTC	CASSFNGQETQYF
-	TRBD1	TRBV4-2	TRBJ1-5	TGTGCCAGCAGCCAAGATTGGACTGCGACAGGGGGGAATCAGCCCCAGCATTTT	CASSQDWTATGGNQPQHF
-	TRBD2	TRBV5-1	TRBJ2-3	TGCGCCAGCAGCCCTGGACTAGCGGGGGGCGTTGATACGCAGTATTTT	CASSPGLAGGVDTQYF
-	TRBD2	TRBV12-5	TRBJ2-2	TGTGCTAGTGGTTTGGGGCCTAGCGGGGGGACCGGGGAGCTGTTTTTT	CASGLGPSGGTGELFF